This TCR beta chain is from a study of CD8 T cells in ankylosing spondylitis. Study results and limitations: As for the disease-linked clones, they showed a CD8+ phenotype and occurred at relatively low frequencies in peripheral blood. The clones that were linked to disease were reported to be significantly enriched in matched synovial fluid samples from ankylosing spondylitis patients. A motif in TCR beta, a set of fewer than ten highly homologous variants, appeared characteristic of ankylosing spondylitis blood.

Quantitative 5'-RACE with molecular barcodes generated TCR beta libraries. A single record per CDR3 protein comes from TCRdb applying MiXCR to the 5' RACE reads. The sample comprises fewer than 750,000 distinct CDR3 sequences, 15% to 20% of which are singletons, and 19% rests with the top ten. Germline lookup yields CDR1 SGHTA and CDR2 FQGNSA. CDR3 size: 12 residues. Trimming took 2 bases from V and 10 from J, leaving 8 bases between them. In regard to this clonotype: The target antigen is unknown.

V usage is TRBV7-2 and J usage is TRBJ1-4, with D unresolved. Sequencing was performed on blood, either unsorted or a sorted T cell fraction (not recorded which). This clonotype was obtained from a male donor with ankylosing spondylitis. CDR3 amino acids: CASSLLPGKLFF. For the CDR3, the DNA is TGTGCCAGCAGCTTATTACCAGGAAAACTGTTTTTT.